This T cell receptor (beta chain) was recorded in a study of beta chain features in type 1 diabetes. As every portion of the isolated RNA was reverse transcribed, the sequencing read expressed TCRB transcripts. This table comes from immunoSEQ multiplex PCR, and its TCRdb copy is limited to in-frame clones, with some not included. In the table there are a few hundred thousand clones, about 15% of which are singletons. Germline CDR1 MDHEN, CDR2 SYDVKM. V was pared by 3 bases and J by 4 bases, with 7 bases between. The CDR3 spans 12 residues. This clone was seen a handful of times. Different DNA sequences within this sample yield the same CDR3.

The J gene is TRBJ2-7, the V gene TRBV28; D perhaps matches TRBD1 (5 bases). Sequenced: naive CD4+ T cells from blood. The source of this sequence is a woman under 30 in good health. Written as DNA, the CDR3 is TGTGCCAGCAGTTTGGCAGGGTACGAGCAGTACTTC. Protein product: CASSLAGYEQYF. Full variable domain (outside the CDR3, taken from reference TRBV28 and TRBJ2-7): DVKVTQSSRYLVKRTGEKVFLECVQDMDHENMFWYRQDPGLGLRLIYFSYDVKMKEKGDIPEGYSVSREKKERFSLILESASTNQTSMYLCASSLAGYEQYFGPGTRLTVT.